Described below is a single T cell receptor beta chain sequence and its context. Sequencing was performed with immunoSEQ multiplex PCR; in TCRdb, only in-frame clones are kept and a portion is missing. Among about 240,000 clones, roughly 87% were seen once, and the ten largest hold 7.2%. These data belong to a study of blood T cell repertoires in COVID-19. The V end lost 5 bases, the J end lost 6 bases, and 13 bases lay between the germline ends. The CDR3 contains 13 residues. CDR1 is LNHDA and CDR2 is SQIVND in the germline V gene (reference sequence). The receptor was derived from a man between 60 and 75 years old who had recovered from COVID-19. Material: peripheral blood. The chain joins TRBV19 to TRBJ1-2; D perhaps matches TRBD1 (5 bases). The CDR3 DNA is TGTGCCAGTAGTCCCGGGGGGGTCAATGGCTACACCTTC. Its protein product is CASSPGGVNGYTF.